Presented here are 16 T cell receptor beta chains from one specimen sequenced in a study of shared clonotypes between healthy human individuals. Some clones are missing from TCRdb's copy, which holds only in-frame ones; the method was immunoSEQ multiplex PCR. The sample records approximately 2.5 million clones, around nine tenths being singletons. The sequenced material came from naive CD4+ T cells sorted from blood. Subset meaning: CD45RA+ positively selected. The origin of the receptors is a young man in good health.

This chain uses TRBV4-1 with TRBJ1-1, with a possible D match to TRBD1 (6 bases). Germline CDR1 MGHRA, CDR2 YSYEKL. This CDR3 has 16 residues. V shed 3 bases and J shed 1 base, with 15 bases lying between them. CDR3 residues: CASSHPDRLSNTEAFF. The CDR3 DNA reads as TGCGCCAGCAGCCATCCGGACAGACTCTCGAACACTGAAGCTTTCTTT.

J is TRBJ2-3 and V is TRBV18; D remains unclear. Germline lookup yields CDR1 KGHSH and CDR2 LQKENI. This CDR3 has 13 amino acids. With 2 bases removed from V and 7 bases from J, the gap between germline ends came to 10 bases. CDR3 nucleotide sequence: TGTGCCAGCTCACCAACATTGTTGTATACGCAGTATTTT. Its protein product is CASSPTLLYTQYF.

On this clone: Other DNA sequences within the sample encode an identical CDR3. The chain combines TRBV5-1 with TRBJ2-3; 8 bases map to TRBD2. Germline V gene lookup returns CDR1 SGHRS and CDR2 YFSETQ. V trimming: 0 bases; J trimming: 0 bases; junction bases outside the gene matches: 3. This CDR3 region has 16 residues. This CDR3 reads CASSLVAGGSTDTQYF. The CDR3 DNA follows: TGCGCCAGCAGCTTGGTGGCGGGGGGTAGCACAGATACGCAGTATTTT.

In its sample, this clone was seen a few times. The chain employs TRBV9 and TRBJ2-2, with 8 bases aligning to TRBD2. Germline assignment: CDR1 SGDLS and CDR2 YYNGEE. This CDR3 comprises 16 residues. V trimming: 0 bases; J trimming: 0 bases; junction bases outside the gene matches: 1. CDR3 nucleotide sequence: TGTGCCAGCAGCGTAGTAGCGGGAACGAACACCGGGGAGCTGTTTTTT. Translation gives CASSVVAGTNTGELFF. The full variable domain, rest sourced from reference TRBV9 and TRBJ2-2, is DSGVTQTPKHLITATGQRVTLRCSPRSGDLSVYWYQQSLDQGLQFLIQYYNGEERAKGNILERFSAQQFPDLHSELNLSSLELGDSALYFCASSVVAGTNTGELFFGEGSRLTVL.

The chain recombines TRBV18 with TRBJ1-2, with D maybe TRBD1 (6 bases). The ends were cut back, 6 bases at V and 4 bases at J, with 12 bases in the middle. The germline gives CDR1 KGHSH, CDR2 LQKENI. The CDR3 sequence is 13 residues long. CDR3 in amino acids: CASSNSDSYGYTF. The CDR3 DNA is TGTGCCAGCTCCAACTCGGACAGCTATGGCTACACCTTC.

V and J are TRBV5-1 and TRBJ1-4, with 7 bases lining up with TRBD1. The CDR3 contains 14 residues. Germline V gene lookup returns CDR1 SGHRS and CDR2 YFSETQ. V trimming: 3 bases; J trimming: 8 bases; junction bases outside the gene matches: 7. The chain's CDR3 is CASSSNRGTEKLFF. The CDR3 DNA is TGCGCCAGCAGCTCGAACAGGGGAACCGAAAAACTGTTTTTT.

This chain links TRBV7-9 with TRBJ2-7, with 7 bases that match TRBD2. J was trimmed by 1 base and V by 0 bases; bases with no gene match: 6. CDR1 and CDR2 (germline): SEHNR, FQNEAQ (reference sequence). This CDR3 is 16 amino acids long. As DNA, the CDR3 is TGTGCCAGCAGCTTAGCGGCCCTAGCGGATTCCTACGAGCAGTACTTC. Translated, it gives CASSLAALADSYEQYF.

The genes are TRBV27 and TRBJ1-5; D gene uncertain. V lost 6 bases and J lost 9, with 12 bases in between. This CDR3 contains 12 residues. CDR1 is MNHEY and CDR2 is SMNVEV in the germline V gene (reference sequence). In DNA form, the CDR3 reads TGTGCCAGCAGCTCCTCGAAGGGGCCCCAGCATTTT. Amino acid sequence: CASSSSKGPQHF.

The chain's CDR3 is CASRQGFLVDEQFF. The CDR3 DNA reads TGTGCCAGTCGACAGGGCTTTCTTGTCGATGAGCAGTTCTTC. This chain joins TRBV19 and TRBJ2-1, with TRBD1 matching 7 bases. There are 14 residues in the CDR3. The trim removed 8 bases at V and 8 bases at J, leaving 12 bases unmatched. Germline CDR1 reads LNHDA; CDR2 reads SQIVND (reference sequence). Complete variable domain (other parts from reference TRBV19 and TRBJ2-1): DGGITQSPKYLFRKEGQNVTLSCEQNLNHDAMYWYRQDPGQGLRLIYYSQIVNDFQKGDIAEGYSVSREKKESFPLTVTSAQKNPTAFYLCASRQGFLVDEQFFGPGTRLTVL.

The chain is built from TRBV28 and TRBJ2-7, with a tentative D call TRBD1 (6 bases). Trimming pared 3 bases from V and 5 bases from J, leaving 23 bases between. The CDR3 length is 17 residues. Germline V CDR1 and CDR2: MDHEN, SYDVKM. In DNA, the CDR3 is TGTGCCAGCAGTTTTCGAAAACCCAGGGGATGGGACCACGAGCAGTACTTC. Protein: CASSFRKPRGWDHEQYF.

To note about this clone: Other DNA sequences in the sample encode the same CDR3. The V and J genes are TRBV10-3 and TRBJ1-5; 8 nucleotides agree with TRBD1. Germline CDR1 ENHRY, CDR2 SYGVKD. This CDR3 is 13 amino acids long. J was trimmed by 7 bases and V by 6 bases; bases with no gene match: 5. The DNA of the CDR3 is TGTGCCATCAGAGACAGGGGTGACCAGCCCCAGCATTTT. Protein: CAIRDRGDQPQHF.

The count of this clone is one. In DNA form, the CDR3 reads TGCGCCAGCTTACCCTGGACTAGCGGCTACGAGCAGTACTTC. Amino acid sequence: CASLPWTSGYEQYF. This chain connects TRBV5-1 to TRBJ2-7; TRBD2 agrees at 10 bases. CDR1 and CDR2 (germline): SGHRS, YFSETQ. Losses at the gene ends were 7 bases for V and 3 bases for J; bases not matched to a gene: 7. CDR3 length: 14 amino acids.

CDR3: CASRASGGSTDTQYF. The CDR3 DNA follows: TGTGCCAGCAGAGCTAGCGGGGGGTCGACAGATACGCAGTATTTT. The chain joins TRBV28 to TRBJ2-3, with 11 bases matching TRBD2. Germline CDR1 reads MDHEN; CDR2 reads SYDVKM. After removal of 6 bases from V and 3 bases from J, the junction contained 5 bases not matched to a gene. The CDR3 is made up of 15 amino acids.

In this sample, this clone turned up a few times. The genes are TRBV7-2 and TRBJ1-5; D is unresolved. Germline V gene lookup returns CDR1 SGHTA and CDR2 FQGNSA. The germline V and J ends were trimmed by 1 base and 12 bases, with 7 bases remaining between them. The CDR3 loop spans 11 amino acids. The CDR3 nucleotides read TGTGCCAGCAGCTTAGTAGACATCCAGCATTTT. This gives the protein CASSLVDIQHF. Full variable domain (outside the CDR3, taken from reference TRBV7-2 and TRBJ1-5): GAGVSQSPSNKVTEKGKDVELRCDPISGHTALYWYRQSLGQGLEFLIYFQGNSAPDKSGLPSDRFSAERTGGSVSTLTIQRTQQEDSAVYLCASSLVDIQHFGDGTRLSIL.

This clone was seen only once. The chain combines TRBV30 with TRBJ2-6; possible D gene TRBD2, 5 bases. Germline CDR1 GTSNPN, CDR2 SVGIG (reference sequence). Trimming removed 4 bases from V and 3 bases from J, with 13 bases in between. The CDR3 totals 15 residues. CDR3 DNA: TGTGCCTGGACCAAAGGAGGAGGTGGGGCCAACGTCCTGACTTTC. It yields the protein CAWTKGGGGANVLTF. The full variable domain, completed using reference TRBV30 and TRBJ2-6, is SQTIHQWPATLVQPVGSPLSLECTVEGTSNPNLYWYRQAAGRGLQLLFYSVGIGQISSEVPQNLSASRPQDRQFILSSKKLLLSDSGFYLCAWTKGGGGANVLTFGAGSRLTVL.

Here the CDR3 reads CASSKVEKESRVDGNTIYF. As DNA, the CDR3 is TGTGCCAGCAGCAAAGTTGAGAAGGAGAGCAGAGTGGATGGAAACACCATATATTTT. The V call is TRBV21-1, the J call TRBJ1-3. TRBV21-1 is annotated as a pseudogene. The CDR3 has 19 residues.